This T cell receptor beta chain was sequenced for a study of shared clonotypes between healthy human individuals. Worth noting for this clone: Other nucleotide sequences in the sample specify the same CDR3.

The protocol was immunoSEQ multiplex PCR, while the TCRdb copy is restricted to in-frame clones and leaves out a portion. The sample carries approximately 2.3 million clones, just over 90% recorded once. This CDR3 is built from 12 residues. Germline values: CDR1 SNHLY, CDR2 FYNNEI. V dropped 3 bases and J dropped 2 bases, with 3 bases sitting between them. This TCR was sampled from a man aged 18 to 30 in good health. Some clones in this sample may be carry-over from other donors' samples. The gene calls are TRBV2 and TRBJ2-3; no clear D. The sample comprised naive CD4+ T cells from PBMCs. Documented subset: CD45RA+ positively selected. The CDR3 region has the DNA TGTGCCAGCAGTGAGGACACAGATACGCAGTATTTT. Its protein product is CASSEDTDTQYF.